These 5 T cell receptor beta chains share one sample of origin, sequenced in a study of OX40 agonist ivuxolimab in advanced cancers. Assay used: immunoSEQ multiplex PCR; TCRdb lists only in-frame clones, some missing. The sample has about 68,000 clones, about 91% seen once. The sample was CD4+ or CD8+ T cells sorted from blood, taken in a trial of the OX40 agonist ivuxolimab. These receptors originate from an adult with an advanced solid tumor such as melanoma, head and neck, liver or kidney cancer.

This clone was counted between two and nine times. The chain recombines TRBV5-4 with TRBJ2-7, with a weak D call TRBD2 (6 bases). There are 17 residues in the CDR3. With 0 bases removed from V and 0 bases from J, the gap between germline ends came to 16 bases. Germline V CDR1 and CDR2: SGHNT, YYREEE (reference sequence). The CDR3 here is CASSLAGLAGFSYEQYF. DNA of the CDR3: TGTGCCAGCAGCTTGGCCGGGCTCGCGGGATTCTCCTACGAGCAGTACTTC.

CDR3 residues: CASSQPAGKGKAFF. CDR3 nucleotide sequence: TGCGCCAGCAGCCAGCCTGCGGGAAAGGGGAAAGCTTTCTTT. The chain links TRBV4-1 to TRBJ1-1, with D possibly being TRBD1 (5 bases). Trimming left V 3 bases short and J 9 bases short, with 17 bases between. CDR1 and CDR2 (germline): MGHRA, YSYEKL. CDR3 length equals 14 residues.

This clone has just one count. The gene calls are TRBV11-2 and TRBJ2-2; D call uncertain. The CDR3 loop spans 13 amino acids. Germline loops: CDR1 SGHAT, CDR2 FQNNGV. The V end lost 2 bases, the J end lost 6 bases, and 7 bases lay between the germline ends. The CDR3 loop is CASSLKGSGELFF. The CDR3 bases are TGTGCCAGCAGCTTAAAAGGGTCCGGGGAGCTGTTTTTT.

This chain uses TRBV19 with TRBJ2-1, with a tentative D call TRBD1 (5 bases). The germline V and J ends were trimmed by 5 bases and 9 bases, with 14 bases remaining between them. Looked up from germline, CDR1 is LNHDA and CDR2 is SQIVND (reference sequence). The CDR3 loop spans 13 amino acids. The CDR3, as DNA: TGTGCCAGTAGTCCACAGGCATTCGGTGAGCAGTTCTTC. As protein: CASSPQAFGEQFF.

The CDR3 protein is CASSWTAAPNYGYTF. The CDR3 DNA reads TGTGCCAGCAGCTGGACAGCCGCGCCTAACTATGGCTACACCTTC. The chain combines TRBV5-5 with TRBJ1-2; a possible D gene is TRBD1 (6 bases). The CDR3 is 15 amino acids. Trimming removed 3 bases at V and 0 bases at J, with 12 bases between. Germline CDR1 SGHKS, CDR2 YYEKEE (reference sequence).